What follows describes a single T cell receptor beta chain. Its antigen is still unknown. The junction had 9 bases not matched to a gene; V was cut back by 1 base and J by 8 bases. The CDR3 spans 15 residues. The V gene's germline CDR1 is SGHRS and CDR2 YFSETQ. This PCR relied on a set of 60 Vbeta primers and 13 Jbeta primers. Here immunoSEQ multiplex PCR was the method, and the copy in TCRdb shows in-frame clones only, minus some. The data hold hundreds of thousands of clones, with less than 85% observed a single time. This record belongs to a study of cytomegalovirus exposure and HLA in healthy donors. Study-wide context: Some 180 million T cells yielded 100 million or so unique TCR beta sequences in earlier analysis.

Notes on the study in general: Researchers catalogued some 160 TCR beta chains as cytomegalovirus-associated. The presence/absence work took it that sequencing depth was about the same across donors.

Sequencing was done on a sample of PBMCs. The gene calls are TRBV5-1 and TRBJ2-1; the match to TRBD2 covers 7 bases. This clonotype was sampled from a man in his late teens or twenties in good health and CMV-seronegative. CDR3 region: CASSLFAGETHEQFF. The CDR3 DNA reads as TGCGCCAGCAGCTTGTTTGCGGGAGAGACCCATGAGCAGTTCTTC.